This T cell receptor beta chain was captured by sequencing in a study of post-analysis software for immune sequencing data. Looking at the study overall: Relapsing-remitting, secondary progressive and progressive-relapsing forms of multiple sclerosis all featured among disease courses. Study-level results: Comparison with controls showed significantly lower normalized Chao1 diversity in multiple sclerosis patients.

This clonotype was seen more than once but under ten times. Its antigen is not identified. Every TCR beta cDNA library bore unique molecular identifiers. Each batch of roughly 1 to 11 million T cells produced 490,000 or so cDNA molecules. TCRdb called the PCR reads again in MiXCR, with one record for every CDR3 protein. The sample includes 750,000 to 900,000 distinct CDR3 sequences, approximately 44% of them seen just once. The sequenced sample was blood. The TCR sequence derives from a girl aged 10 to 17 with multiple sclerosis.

CDR3 DNA sequence: TGCAGCGAAGGAGGGGTTACAGATACGCAGTATTTT. This sequence encodes CSEGGVTDTQYF. The rearrangement uses TRBV29-1 and TRBJ2-3, with D tentatively TRBD2 (6 bases). Germline loops: CDR1 SQVTM, CDR2 ANQGSEA. V was clipped by 7 bases and J by 3 bases, with 11 bases between them. This CDR3 has 12 residues.